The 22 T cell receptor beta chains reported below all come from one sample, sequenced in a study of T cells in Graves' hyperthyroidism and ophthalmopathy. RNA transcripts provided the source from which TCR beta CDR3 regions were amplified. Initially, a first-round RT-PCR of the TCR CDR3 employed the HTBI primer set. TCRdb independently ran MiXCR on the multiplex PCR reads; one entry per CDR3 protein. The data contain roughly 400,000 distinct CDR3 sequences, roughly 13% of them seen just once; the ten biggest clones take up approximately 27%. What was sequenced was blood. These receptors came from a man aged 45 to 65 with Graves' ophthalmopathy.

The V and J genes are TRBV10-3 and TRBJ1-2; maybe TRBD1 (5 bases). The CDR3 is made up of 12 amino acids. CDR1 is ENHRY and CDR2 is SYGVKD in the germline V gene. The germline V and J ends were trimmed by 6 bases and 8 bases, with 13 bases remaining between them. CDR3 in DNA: TGTGCCATCAGCCAACAGGACGGAGGCTACACCTTC. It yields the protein CAISQQDGGYTF.

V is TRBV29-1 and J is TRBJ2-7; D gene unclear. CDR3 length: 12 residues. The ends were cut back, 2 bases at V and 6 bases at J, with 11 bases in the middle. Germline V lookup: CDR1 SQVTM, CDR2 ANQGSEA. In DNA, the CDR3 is TGCAGCGTTGAATTGGGCGCGGCCGAGCAGTACTTC. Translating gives CSVELGAAEQYF.

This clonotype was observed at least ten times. DNA of the CDR3: TGTGCCAGCAGCTTACTCGGGCAACGACGGCTGGGCTACACCTTC. It translates to CASSLLGQRRLGYTF. The chain couples TRBV11-2 to TRBJ1-2, with D uncertain. The CDR3 contains 15 residues. Germline CDR1 is SGHAT and CDR2 is FQNNGV. Trimming took off 2 bases at V and 8 bases at J, with 18 bases between the two ends.

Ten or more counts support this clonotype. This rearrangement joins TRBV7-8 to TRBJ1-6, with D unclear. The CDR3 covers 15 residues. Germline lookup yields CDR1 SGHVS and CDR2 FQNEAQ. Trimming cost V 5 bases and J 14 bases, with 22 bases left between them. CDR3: CASSLDRALNSALHF. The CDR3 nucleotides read TGTGCCAGCAGCCTAGACCGGGCCCTTAATTCGGCCCTCCACTTT.

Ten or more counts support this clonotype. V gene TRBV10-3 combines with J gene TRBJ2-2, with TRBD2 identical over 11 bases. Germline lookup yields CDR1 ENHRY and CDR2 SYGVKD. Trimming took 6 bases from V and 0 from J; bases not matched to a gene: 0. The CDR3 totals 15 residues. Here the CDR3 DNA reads TGTGCCATCAGGGGACTAGCGGCGAACACCGGGGAGCTGTTTTTT. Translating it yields CAIRGLAANTGELFF.

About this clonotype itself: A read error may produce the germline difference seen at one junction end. For the CDR3, the DNA is TGTGCCAGCAGTTACGGGGGAGGGGGCAATGGGCAGTTCTTC. Translation: CASSYGGGGNGQFF. The chain recombines TRBV12-3 or TRBV12-4 with TRBJ2-1; tentatively, D is TRBD1 or TRBD2 (7 bases each). There are 14 residues in the CDR3.

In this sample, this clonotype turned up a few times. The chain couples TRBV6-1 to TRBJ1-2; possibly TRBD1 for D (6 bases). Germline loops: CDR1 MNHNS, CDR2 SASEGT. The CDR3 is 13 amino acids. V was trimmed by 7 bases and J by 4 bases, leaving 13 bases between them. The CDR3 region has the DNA TGTGCCAGCAATCTGGACAGCCTCTATGGCTACACCTTC. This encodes CASNLDSLYGYTF.

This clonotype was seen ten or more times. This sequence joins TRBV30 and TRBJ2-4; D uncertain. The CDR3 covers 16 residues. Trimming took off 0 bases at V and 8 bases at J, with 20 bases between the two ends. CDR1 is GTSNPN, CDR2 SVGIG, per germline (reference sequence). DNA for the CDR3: TGTGCCTGGAGTGTTGATACGTGGGTTGAGAGGCACATTCAGTACTTC. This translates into CAWSVDTWVERHIQYF.

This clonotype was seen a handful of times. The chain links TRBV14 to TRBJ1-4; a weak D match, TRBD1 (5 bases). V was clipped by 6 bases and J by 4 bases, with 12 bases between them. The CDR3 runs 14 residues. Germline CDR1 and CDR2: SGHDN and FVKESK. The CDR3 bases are TGTGCCAGCAGTCAGGGAAGGCGTAATGAAAAACTGTTTTTT. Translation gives CASSQGRRNEKLFF.

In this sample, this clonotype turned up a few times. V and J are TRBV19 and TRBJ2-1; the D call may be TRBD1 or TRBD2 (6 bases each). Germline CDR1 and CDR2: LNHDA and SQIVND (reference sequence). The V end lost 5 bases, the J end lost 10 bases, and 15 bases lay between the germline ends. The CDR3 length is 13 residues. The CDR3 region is CASSSVGGREQFF. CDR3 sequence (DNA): TGTGCCAGTAGTTCGGTGGGGGGCAGGGAGCAGTTCTTC.

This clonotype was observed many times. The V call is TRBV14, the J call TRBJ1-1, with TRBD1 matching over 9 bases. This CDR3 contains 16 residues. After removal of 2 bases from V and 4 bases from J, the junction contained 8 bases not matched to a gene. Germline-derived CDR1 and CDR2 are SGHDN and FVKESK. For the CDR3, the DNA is TGTGCCAGCAGCCAAAGCGACAGGGGGTTATTCACTGAAGCTTTCTTT. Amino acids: CASSQSDRGLFTEAFF.

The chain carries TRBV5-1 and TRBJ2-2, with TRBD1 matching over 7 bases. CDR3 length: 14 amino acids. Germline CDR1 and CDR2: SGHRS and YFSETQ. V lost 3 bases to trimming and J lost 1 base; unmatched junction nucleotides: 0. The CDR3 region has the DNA TGCGCCAGCAGCTGGGACAGGAACACCGGGGAGCTGTTTTTT. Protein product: CASSWDRNTGELFF.

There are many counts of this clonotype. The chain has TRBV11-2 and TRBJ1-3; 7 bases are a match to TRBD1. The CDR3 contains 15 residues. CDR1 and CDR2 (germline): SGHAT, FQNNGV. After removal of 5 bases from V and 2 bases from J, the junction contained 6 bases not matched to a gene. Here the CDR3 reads CASSRRGFAGNTIYF. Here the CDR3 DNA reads TGTGCCAGCAGCCGCAGGGGGTTCGCTGGAAACACCATATATTTT.

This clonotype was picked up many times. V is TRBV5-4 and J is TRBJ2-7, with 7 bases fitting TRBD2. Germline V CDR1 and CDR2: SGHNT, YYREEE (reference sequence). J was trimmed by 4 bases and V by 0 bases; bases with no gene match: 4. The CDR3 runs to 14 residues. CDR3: CASSLEGGPYEQYF. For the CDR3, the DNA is TGTGCCAGCAGCTTGGAGGGAGGGCCTTACGAGCAGTACTTC.

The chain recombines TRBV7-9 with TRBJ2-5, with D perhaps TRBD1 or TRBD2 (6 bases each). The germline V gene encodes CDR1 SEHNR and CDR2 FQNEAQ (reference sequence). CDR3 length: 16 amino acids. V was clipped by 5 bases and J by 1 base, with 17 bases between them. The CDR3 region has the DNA TGTGCCAGCAGCCGCCCGGAGGGGGTGGGCCAAGAGACCCAGTACTTC. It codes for CASSRPEGVGQETQYF. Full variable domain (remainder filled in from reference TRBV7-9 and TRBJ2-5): DTGVSQNPRHKITKRGQNVTFRCDPISEHNRLYWYRQTLGQGPEFLTYFQNEAQLEKSRLLSDRFSAERPKGSFSTLEIQRTEQGDSAMYLCASSRPEGVGQETQYFGPGTRLLVL.

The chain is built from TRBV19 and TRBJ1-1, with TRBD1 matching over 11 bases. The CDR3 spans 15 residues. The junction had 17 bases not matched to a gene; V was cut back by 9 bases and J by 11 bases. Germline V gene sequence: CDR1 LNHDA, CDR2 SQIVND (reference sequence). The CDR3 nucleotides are TGTGCCAGCAAAGGGACAGGGGGAAAAAATTTGTGGGCTTTCTTT. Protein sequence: CASKGTGGKNLWAFF.

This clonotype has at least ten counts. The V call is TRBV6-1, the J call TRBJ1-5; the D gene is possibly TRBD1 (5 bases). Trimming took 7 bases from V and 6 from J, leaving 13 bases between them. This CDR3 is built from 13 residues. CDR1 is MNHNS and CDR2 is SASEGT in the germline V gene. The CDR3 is CASKGGVGQPQHF. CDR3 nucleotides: TGTGCCAGCAAGGGAGGGGTCGGTCAGCCCCAGCATTTT.

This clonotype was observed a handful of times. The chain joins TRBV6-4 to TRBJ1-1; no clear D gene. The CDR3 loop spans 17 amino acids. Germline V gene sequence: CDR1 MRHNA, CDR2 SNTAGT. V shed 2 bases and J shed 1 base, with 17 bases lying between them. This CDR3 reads CASSDLRGKTPNTEAFF. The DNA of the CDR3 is TGTGCCAGCAGTGACCTTCGGGGTAAGACCCCGAACACTGAAGCTTTCTTT.

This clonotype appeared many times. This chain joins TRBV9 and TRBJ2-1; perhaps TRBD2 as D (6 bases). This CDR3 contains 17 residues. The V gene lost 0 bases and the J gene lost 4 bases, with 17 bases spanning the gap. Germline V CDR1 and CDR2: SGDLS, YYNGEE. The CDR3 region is CASSVGGRREFYNEQFF. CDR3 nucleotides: TGTGCCAGCAGCGTAGGAGGTAGGAGGGAGTTTTACAATGAGCAGTTCTTC.

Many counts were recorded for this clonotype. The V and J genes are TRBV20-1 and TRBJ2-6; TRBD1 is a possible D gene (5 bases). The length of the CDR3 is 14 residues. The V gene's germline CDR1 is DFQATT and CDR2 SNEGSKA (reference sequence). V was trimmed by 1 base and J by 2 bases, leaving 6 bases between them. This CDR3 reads CSARAGTGANVLTF. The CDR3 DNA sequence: TGCAGTGCTAGAGCAGGGACTGGGGCCAACGTCCTGACTTTC.

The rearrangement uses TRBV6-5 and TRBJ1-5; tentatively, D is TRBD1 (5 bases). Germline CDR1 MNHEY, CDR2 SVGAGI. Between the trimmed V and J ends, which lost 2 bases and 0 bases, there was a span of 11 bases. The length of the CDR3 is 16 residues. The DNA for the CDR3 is TGTGCCAGCAGTTACACGACAGACTTTAGCAATCAGCCCCAGCATTTT. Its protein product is CASSYTTDFSNQPQHF.

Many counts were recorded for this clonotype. The CDR3 bases are TGTGCCAGCAGTACGGAGAAATTGAACACTGAAGCTTTCTTT. Protein product: CASSTEKLNTEAFF. The rearrangement uses TRBV28 and TRBJ1-1; D is ambiguous. V was clipped by 5 bases and J by 0 bases, with 10 bases between them. This CDR3 has 14 amino acids. Germline V gene lookup returns CDR1 MDHEN and CDR2 SYDVKM.